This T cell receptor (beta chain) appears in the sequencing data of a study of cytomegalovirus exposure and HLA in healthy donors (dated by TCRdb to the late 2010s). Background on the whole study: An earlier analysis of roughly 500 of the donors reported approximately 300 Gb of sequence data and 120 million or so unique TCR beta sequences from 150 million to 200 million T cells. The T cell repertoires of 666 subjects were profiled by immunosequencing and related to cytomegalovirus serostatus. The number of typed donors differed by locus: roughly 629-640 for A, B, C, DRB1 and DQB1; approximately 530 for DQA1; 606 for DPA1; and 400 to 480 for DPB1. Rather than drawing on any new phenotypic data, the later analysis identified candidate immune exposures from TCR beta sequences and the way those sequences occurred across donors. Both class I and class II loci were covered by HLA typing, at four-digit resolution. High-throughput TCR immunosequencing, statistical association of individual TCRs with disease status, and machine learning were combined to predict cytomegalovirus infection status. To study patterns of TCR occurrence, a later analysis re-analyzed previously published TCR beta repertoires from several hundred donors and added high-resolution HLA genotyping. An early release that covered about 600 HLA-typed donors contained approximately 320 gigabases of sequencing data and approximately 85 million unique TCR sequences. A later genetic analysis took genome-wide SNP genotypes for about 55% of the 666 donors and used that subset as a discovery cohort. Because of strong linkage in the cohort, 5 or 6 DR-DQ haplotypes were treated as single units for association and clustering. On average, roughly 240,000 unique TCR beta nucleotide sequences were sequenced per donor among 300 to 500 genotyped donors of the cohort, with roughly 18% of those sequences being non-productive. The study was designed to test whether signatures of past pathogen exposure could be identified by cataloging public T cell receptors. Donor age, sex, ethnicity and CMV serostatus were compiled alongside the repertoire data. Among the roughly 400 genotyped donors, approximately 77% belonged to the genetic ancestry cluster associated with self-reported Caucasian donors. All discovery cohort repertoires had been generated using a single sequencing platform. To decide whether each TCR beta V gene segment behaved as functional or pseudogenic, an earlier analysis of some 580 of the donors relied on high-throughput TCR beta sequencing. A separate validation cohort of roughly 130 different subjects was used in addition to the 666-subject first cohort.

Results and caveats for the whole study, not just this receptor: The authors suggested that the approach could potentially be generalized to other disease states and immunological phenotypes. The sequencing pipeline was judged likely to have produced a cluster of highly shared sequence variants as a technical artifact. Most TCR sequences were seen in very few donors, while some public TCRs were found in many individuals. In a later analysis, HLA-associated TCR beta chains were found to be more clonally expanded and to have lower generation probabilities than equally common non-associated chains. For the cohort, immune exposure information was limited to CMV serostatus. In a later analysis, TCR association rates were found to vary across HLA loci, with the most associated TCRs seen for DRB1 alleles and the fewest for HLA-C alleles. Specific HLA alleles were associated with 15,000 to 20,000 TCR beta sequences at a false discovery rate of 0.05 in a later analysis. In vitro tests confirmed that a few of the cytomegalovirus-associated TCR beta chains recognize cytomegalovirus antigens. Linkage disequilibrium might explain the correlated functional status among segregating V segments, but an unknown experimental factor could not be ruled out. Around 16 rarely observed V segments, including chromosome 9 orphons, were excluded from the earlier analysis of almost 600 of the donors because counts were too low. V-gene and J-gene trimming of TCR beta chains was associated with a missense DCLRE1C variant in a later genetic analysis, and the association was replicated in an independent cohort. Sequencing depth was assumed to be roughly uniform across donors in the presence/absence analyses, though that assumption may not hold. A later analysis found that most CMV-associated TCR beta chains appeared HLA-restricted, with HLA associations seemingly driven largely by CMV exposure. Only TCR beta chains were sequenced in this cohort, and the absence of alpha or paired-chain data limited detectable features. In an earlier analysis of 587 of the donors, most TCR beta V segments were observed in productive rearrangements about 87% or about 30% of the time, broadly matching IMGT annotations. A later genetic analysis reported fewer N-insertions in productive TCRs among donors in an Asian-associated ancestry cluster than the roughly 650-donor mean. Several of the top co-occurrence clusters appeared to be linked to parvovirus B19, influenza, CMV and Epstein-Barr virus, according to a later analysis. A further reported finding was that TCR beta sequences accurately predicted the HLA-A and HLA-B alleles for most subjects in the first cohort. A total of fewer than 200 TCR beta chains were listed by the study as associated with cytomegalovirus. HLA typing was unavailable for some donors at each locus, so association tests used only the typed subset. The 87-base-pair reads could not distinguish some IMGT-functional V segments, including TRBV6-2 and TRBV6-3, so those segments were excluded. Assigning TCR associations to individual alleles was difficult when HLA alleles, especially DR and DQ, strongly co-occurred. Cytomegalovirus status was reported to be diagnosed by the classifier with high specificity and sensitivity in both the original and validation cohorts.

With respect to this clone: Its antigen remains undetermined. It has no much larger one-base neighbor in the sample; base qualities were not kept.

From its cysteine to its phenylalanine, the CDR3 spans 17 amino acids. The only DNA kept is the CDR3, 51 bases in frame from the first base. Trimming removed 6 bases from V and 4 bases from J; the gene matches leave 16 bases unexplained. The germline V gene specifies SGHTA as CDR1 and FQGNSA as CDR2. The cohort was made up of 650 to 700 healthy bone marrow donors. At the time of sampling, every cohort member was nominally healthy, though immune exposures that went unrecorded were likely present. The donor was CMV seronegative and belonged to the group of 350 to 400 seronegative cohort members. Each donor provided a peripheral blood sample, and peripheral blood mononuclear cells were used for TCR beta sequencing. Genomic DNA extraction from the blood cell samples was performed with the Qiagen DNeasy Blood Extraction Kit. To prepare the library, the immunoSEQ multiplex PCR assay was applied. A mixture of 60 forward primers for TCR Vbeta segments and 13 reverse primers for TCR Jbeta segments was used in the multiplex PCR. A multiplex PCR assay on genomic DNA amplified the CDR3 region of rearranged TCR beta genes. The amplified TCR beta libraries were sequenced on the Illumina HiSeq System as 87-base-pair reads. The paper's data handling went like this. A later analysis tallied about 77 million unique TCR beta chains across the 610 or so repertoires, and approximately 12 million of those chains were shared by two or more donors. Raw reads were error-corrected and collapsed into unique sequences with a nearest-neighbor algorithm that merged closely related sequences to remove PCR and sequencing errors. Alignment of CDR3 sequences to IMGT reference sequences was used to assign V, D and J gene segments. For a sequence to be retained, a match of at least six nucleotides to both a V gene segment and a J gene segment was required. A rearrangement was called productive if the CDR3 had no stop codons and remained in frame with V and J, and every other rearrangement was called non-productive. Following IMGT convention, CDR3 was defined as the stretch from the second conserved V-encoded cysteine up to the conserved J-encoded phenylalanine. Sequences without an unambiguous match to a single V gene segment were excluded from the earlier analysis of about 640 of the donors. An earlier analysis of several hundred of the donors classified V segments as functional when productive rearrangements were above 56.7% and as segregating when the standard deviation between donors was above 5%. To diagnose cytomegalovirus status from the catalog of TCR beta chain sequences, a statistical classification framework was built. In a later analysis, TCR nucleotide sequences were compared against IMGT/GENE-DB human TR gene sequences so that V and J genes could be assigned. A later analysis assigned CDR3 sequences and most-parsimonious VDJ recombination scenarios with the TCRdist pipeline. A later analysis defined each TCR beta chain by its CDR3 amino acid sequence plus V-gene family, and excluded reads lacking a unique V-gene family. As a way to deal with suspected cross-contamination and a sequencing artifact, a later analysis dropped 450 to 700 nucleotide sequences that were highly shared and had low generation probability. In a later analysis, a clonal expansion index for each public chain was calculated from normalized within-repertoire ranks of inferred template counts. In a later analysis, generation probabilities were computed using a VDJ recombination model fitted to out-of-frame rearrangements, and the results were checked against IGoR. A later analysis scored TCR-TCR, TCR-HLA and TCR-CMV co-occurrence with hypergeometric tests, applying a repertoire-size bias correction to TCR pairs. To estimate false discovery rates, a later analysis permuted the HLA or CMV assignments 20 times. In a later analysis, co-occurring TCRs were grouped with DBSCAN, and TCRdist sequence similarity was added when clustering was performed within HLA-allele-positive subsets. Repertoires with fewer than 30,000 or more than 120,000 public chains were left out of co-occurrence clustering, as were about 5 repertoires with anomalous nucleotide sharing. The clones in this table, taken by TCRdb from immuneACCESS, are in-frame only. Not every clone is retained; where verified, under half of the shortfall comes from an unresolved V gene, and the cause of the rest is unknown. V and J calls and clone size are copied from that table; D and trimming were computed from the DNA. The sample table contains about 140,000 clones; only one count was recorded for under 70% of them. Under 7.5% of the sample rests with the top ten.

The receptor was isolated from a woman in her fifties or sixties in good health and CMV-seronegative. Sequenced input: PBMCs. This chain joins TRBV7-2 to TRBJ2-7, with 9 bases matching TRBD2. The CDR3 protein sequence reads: CASSRRGLAGREYEQYF. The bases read TGTGCCAGCAGTCGCCGGGGGCTAGCGGGAAGGGAGTACGAGCAGTACTTC.